This TCR beta chain came from a study of T-cell reconstitution after alpha-beta-depleted transplantation in children. Unique molecular identifiers were incorporated when the TCRbeta library was constructed. TCRdb re-analysed the PCR reads in MiXCR, keeping a single row per CDR3 protein. Among 580,000 or so distinct CDR3 sequences listed, 23% were seen once. A few counts support this clonotype. This CDR3 spans 15 amino acids. V was pared by 0 bases and J by 4 bases, with 5 bases of the junction left unmatched. Per the germline V gene, CDR1 is SGDLS and CDR2 is YYNGEE. The chain uses TRBV9 and TRBJ1-2, with 8 positions matching TRBD1. Sequencing was performed on PBMCs, mostly from graft donor cells, taken 360 days after TCRalphabeta/CD19-depleted stem cell transplant. The clonotype comes from a boy less than two years old who had a stem cell transplant for acute myeloid leukemia, so the T cells may come from the graft donor. CDR3 nucleotides: TGTGCCAGCAGCGTAGCTCCGGACAGGGCCTATGGCTACACCTTC. Amino acid sequence: CASSVAPDRAYGYTF.